These 23 T cell receptor beta chains were sequenced from one sample in a study of response to subunit inactivated influenza vaccine. MiXCR was run by TCRdb on the RT-PCR reads, yielding one entry per CDR3 protein. This sample has 430,000 or so distinct CDR3 sequences; approximately 11% occur once, and the top ten carry approximately 12%. Sequenced here: PBMCs from blood, sampled more than 35 days after vaccination. The origin of the receptors is a man in his fifties or sixties who received an inactivated influenza vaccine.

This clonotype was counted a few times. This chain uses TRBV29-1 with TRBJ1-5; possibly TRBD1 for D (5 bases). Trimming left V 4 bases short and J 11 bases short, with 18 bases between. CDR3 length equals 13 residues. Germline V gene sequence: CDR1 SQVTM, CDR2 ANQGSEA. The DNA for the CDR3 is TGCAGCGTTGCTGACACCCGGGGCATGACCCAGCATTTT. Residues: CSVADTRGMTQHF.

This clonotype showed up many times. V is TRBV6-1 and J is TRBJ1-6; D might be TRBD1 (5 bases). The CDR3 length is 14 residues. With 0 bases removed from V and 6 bases from J, the gap between germline ends came to 6 bases. Germline V lookup: CDR1 MNHNS, CDR2 SASEGT. This CDR3 is CASSEAGANSPLHF. The CDR3 nucleotides read TGTGCCAGCAGTGAAGCCGGGGCTAATTCACCCCTCCACTTT.

The V and J genes are TRBV11-2 and TRBJ2-1, with TRBD1 as a possible D gene (5 bases). CDR3 size: 15 residues. CDR1 is SGHAT, CDR2 FQNNGV, per germline. V shed 5 bases and J shed 7 bases, with 18 bases lying between them. The chain's CDR3 is CASSAGSWGANEQFF. In nucleotides, the CDR3 is TGTGCCAGCAGCGCCGGTTCCTGGGGCGCGAATGAGCAGTTCTTC.

This clonotype was found a few times. V usage is TRBV10-3 and J usage is TRBJ2-7; TRBD2 agrees at 8 bases. Germline lookup yields CDR1 ENHRY and CDR2 SYGVKD. The CDR3 has 12 amino acids. V was clipped by 9 bases and J by 4 bases; unmatched bases: 5. CDR3: CAIGSGGYEQYF. The DNA of the CDR3 is TGTGCCATTGGAAGCGGGGGATACGAGCAGTACTTC.

The J gene is TRBJ2-1, the V gene TRBV29-1; no clear D. V lost 5 bases and J lost 6, with 14 bases in between. The CDR3 contains 13 residues. The germline CDR1 and CDR2 sequences are SQVTM and ANQGSEA. The CDR3, as DNA: TGCAGCGTTATTGGTTGGAGTTTCAATGAGCAGTTCTTC. Residues: CSVIGWSFNEQFF.

V gene TRBV11-2 combines with J gene TRBJ2-5; D is unresolved. In germline, CDR1 is SGHAT, CDR2 FQNNGV. V was clipped by 5 bases and J by 0 bases, with 10 bases between them. The CDR3 has 14 residues. Here the CDR3 DNA reads TGTGCCAGCAGCCTCAATAGGTACCAAGAGACCCAGTACTTC. Its translation: CASSLNRYQETQYF. The full variable domain, completed using reference TRBV11-2 and TRBJ2-5, is EAGVAQSPRYKIIEKRQSVAFWCNPISGHATLYWYQQILGQGPKLLIQFQNNGVVDDSQLPKDRFSAERLKGVDSTLKIQPAKLEDSAVYLCASSLNRYQETQYFGPGTRLLVL.

The CDR3 coding sequence is TGTGCCAGCAGTCCCGGACAGGGGGCCATTGGGCAGTTCTTC. It translates to CASSPGQGAIGQFF. The chain carries TRBV12-3 or TRBV12-4 and TRBJ2-1; the match to TRBD1 covers 11 bases. V lost 5 bases and J lost 12; bases outside the gene matches: 9. This CDR3 has 14 residues.

The V gene is TRBV20-1, the J gene TRBJ2-2; D uncertain. Trimming stripped 6 bases from V and 5 bases from J, with 13 bases between. The CDR3 totals 13 residues. The germline V gene encodes CDR1 DFQATT and CDR2 SNEGSKA (reference sequence). As DNA, the CDR3 is TGCAGTGCGCCTATTATGCGGACCGGGGAGCTGTTTTTT. Translated: CSAPIMRTGELFF.

V usage is TRBV27 and J usage is TRBJ2-1, with 10 positions matching TRBD2. From germline, CDR1 is MNHEY and CDR2 SMNVEV (reference sequence). This CDR3 has 16 amino acids. Trimming removed 7 bases from V and 4 bases from J; junction bases left unmatched: 10. The CDR3 spells CASKELTSGSYNEQFF. In DNA form, the CDR3 reads TGTGCCAGCAAAGAGCTGACTAGCGGGTCTTACAATGAGCAGTTCTTC.

This clonotype was seen many times. This chain joins TRBV20-1 and TRBJ2-2; no definite D call. V gave up 8 bases and J gave up 0 bases, with 7 bases separating them. There are 12 residues in the CDR3. CDR1 is DFQATT, CDR2 SNEGSKA, per germline (reference sequence). The CDR3 DNA is TGCAGTCCAGAACCGAACACCGGGGAGCTGTTTTTT. Its translation: CSPEPNTGELFF.

This clonotype was seen a few times. V usage is TRBV20-1 and J usage is TRBJ2-5, with 10 nucleotides matching TRBD2. Germline CDR1 and CDR2: DFQATT and SNEGSKA (reference sequence). V was clipped by 3 bases and J by 0 bases; unmatched bases: 13. The CDR3 has 18 amino acids. CDR3 nucleotide sequence: TGCAGTGCTAGGTCCCCGGCTAGCGGGGGCCGGTACCAAGAGACCCAGTACTTC. Translating it yields CSARSPASGGRYQETQYF.

This clonotype was seen ten or more times. This sequence joins TRBV5-1 and TRBJ2-7, with 8 nucleotides matching TRBD1. This CDR3 has 14 amino acids. Germline CDR1 reads SGHRS; CDR2 reads YFSETQ. V was clipped by 6 bases and J by 1 base; unmatched bases: 6. The CDR3 spells CASKSGTGSYEQYF. The CDR3 DNA reads TGCGCCAGCAAATCCGGGACAGGATCCTACGAGCAGTACTTC.

The rearrangement links TRBV7-2 to TRBJ2-2; D might be TRBD2 (5 bases). CDR1 and CDR2 (germline): SGHTA, FQGNSA. Trimming left V 1 base short and J 0 bases short, with 6 bases between. CDR3 length: 15 residues. The CDR3 DNA follows: TGTGCCAGCAGCTTAGTACTAGCGAACACCGGGGAGCTGTTTTTT. This sequence encodes CASSLVLANTGELFF.

This clonotype was seen only a few times. The chain recombines TRBV25-1 with TRBJ1-3, with a weak D call TRBD1 (5 bases). This CDR3 is built from 12 residues. The germline gives CDR1 MGHDK, CDR2 SYGVNS. V lost 6 bases to trimming and J lost 6 bases, with 9 bases between them. The CDR3 reads CASSLTENTIYF. CDR3 sequence (DNA): TGTGCCAGCAGCCTGACAGAAAACACCATATATTTT. Full variable domain (outside the CDR3, taken from reference TRBV25-1 and TRBJ1-3): EADIYQTPRYLVIGTGKKITLECSQTMGHDKMYWYQQDPGMELHLIHYSYGVNSTEKGDLSSESTVSRIRTEHFPLTLESARPSHTSQYLCASSLTENTIYFGEGSWLTVV.

This sequence joins TRBV12-3 or TRBV12-4 and TRBJ1-1; TRBD1 matches at 9 bases. This CDR3 is built from 13 residues. J gave up 6 bases and V 6 bases, and 5 bases lay outside the gene matches. The DNA for the CDR3 is TGTGCCAGCAGACCGCGGACAGGGGCTGAAGCTTTCTTT. It translates to CASRPRTGAEAFF.

This clonotype was seen ten or more times. This CDR3 is CSARVGAEAFF. The CDR3 DNA follows: TGCAGTGCTAGAGTGGGCGCTGAAGCTTTCTTT. The chain has TRBV20-1 and TRBJ1-1; no firm D call. The V gene lost 1 base and the J gene lost 6 bases, with 6 bases spanning the gap. This CDR3 is built from 11 residues. Germline V gene lookup returns CDR1 DFQATT and CDR2 SNEGSKA (reference sequence).

The table lists this clonotype with many counts. J is TRBJ2-7 and V is TRBV20-1; 7 bases are shared with TRBD2. V shed 4 bases and J 5 bases; nucleotides not matched to a gene: 8. The CDR3 extends over 13 amino acids. Germline V CDR1 and CDR2: DFQATT, SNEGSKA (reference sequence). CDR3 protein: CSAIEAGLDEQYF. CDR3 nucleotides: TGCAGTGCTATCGAAGCGGGGTTGGACGAGCAGTACTTC.

The chain links TRBV12-3 or TRBV12-4 to TRBJ2-5; 7 bases agree with TRBD2. The CDR3 runs to 13 residues. With V trimmed by 5 bases and J by 4 bases, 4 bases remained unmatched. The CDR3 DNA reads TGTGCCAGCAGTCAGCGGGAAACAGAGACCCAGTACTTC. It specifies CASSQRETETQYF.

The chain has TRBV2 and TRBJ2-5; 7 bases match TRBD1. The V segment lost 10 bases and the J segment 4 bases; nucleotides outside the gene matches: 9. In germline, CDR1 is SNHLY, CDR2 FYNNEI. The CDR3 sequence is 13 residues long. CDR3 nucleotide sequence: TGTGCCACCAGACAGGGAGACGGAGAGACCCAGTACTTC. This sequence encodes CATRQGDGETQYF.

There are many counts of this clonotype. V usage is TRBV7-2 and J usage is TRBJ1-2, with 10 bases identical to TRBD1. Per the germline V gene, CDR1 is SGHTA and CDR2 is FQGNSA. The CDR3 sequence is 15 residues long. The V and J ends lost 5 bases and 6 bases, in that order; junction bases with no gene match: 9. CDR3 bases: TGTGCCAGCAGCCGGGGGACAGGGGAATTTCATGGCTACACCTTC. Its protein product is CASSRGTGEFHGYTF.

This clonotype was seen a few times. The chain carries TRBV30 and TRBJ2-5; perhaps TRBD2 as D (5 bases). The CDR3 has 12 amino acids. With 1 base removed from V and 13 bases from J, the gap between germline ends came to 16 bases. From germline, CDR1 is GTSNPN and CDR2 SVGIG (reference sequence). The CDR3 region is CAWSELVGNPYF. The CDR3 DNA is TGTGCCTGGAGTGAACTAGTCGGTAATCCGTACTTC.

The chain joins TRBV7-2 to TRBJ2-5, with D perhaps matching TRBD1 (6 bases). Germline loops: CDR1 SGHTA, CDR2 FQGNSA. The CDR3 has 17 amino acids. The V and J ends lost 4 bases and 4 bases respectively, with 22 bases between them. The CDR3 here is CASSSVARGIGGETQYF. The CDR3 bases are TGTGCCAGCAGCTCCGTAGCTAGGGGGATCGGAGGAGAGACCCAGTACTTC.

The sample holds many counts of this clonotype. The chain is built from TRBV7-2 and TRBJ2-3; D not certain. Germline V lookup: CDR1 SGHTA, CDR2 FQGNSA. The CDR3 extends over 16 amino acids. Deletions cut 1 base from V and 1 base from J, with 12 bases between. The CDR3 loop reads CASSLDRRVRTDTQYF. The CDR3 DNA sequence: TGTGCCAGCAGCTTAGATCGTCGGGTCCGCACAGATACGCAGTATTTT.